A selection of T cell receptor beta chains follows, all from one sample in a study of cytomegalovirus exposure and HLA in healthy donors. TCRdb keeps only in-frame clones here, not all; method: immunoSEQ multiplex PCR. The table shows about 190,000 clones, with about 80% occurring only once. The specimen sequenced was PBMCs. These receptors originate from a woman in her 50s in good health and CMV-seropositive. The conserved cysteine and the conserved F or W are not part of the CDR3 here.

TRBV7-9,ASSQRLAGVADTQY
TRBV29-1,SVELTGGGYT
TRBV5-4,ASSPRQGSGANVLT
TRBV6-5,ASRQQGAGTQY
TRBV19,ASSPQRLGRTEAF
TRBV7-2,ASSESMSETQY
TRBV28,ASSLRGGGSNQPQH
TRBV7-2,ASTSTDTQY
TRBV5-1,ASSSQGATPGTEAF
TRBV28,ASSPLSGDNEQF
TRBV15,ATSPRALAWGYT
TRBV10-3,AISVLAGGTDTQY
TRBV18,ASSSQGSSYEQY
TRBV25-1,ASSESTSGDTEAF
TRBV6-5,ASSPSGGVQETQY
TRBV5-1,ASSLEGLADSYEQY
TRBV9,ASSVEAGKETQY
TRBV27,ASSLWVGQDNTRTNTGELF
TRBV10-3,AISEGTGRSYEQY
TRBV27,ASSSLRRGPSEAF
TRBV4-1,ASSQVPGGTGELF
TRBV7-2,ASSLGYRDSHQAF
TRBV5-3,ARSGPSHETGQPQH
TRBV19,ASSIDPATGGAGYT
TRBV11-1,ASSLTGTALEYGYT
TRBV4-3,ASSQGGTSGGVRETQY
TRBV4-3,ASSRQTGGDTEAF
TRBV10-3,ASVDRGSLSYGYT
TRBV7-9,SSSSVAGFEQY